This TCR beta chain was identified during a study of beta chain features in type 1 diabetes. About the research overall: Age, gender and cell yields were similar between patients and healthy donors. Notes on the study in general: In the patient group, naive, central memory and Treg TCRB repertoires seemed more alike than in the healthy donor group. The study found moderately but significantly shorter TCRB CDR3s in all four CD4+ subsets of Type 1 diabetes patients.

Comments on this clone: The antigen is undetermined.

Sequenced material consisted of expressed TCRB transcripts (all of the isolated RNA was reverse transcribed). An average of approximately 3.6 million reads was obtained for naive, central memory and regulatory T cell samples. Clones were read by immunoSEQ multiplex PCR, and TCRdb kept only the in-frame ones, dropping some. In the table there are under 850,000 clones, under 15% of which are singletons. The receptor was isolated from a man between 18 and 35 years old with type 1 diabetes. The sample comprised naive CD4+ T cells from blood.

The CDR3 region is CASRWGEQPQHF. DNA for the CDR3: TGTGCCAGTAGGTGGGGAGAGCAGCCCCAGCATTTT. The chain is built from TRBV19 and TRBJ1-5; D remains ambiguous. The ends were cut back, 6 bases at V and 7 bases at J, with 10 bases in the middle. This CDR3 spans 12 amino acids. CDR1 and CDR2 (germline): LNHDA, SQIVND (reference sequence).